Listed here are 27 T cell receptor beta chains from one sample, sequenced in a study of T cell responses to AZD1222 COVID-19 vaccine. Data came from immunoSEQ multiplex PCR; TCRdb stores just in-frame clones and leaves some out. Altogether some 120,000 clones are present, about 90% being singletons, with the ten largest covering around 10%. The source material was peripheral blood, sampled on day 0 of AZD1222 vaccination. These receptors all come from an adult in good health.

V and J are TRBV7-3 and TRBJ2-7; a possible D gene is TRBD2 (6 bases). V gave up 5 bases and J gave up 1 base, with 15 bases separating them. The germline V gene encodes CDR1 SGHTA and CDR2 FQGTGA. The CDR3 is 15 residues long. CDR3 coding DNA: TGTGCCAGCAGCCTCGGAGCTAGCGCTTCCTACGAGCAGTACTTC. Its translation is CASSLGASASYEQYF.

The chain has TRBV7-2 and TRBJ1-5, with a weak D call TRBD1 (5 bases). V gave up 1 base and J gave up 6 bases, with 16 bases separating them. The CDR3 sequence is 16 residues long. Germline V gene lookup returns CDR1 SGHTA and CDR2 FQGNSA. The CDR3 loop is CASSLDVTETVQPQHF. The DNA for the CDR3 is TGTGCCAGCAGCTTAGACGTGACAGAAACGGTTCAGCCCCAGCATTTT. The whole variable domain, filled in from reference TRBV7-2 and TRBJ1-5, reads GAGVSQSPSNKVTEKGKDVELRCDPISGHTALYWYRQSLGQGLEFLIYFQGNSAPDKSGLPSDRFSAERTGGSVSTLTIQRTQQEDSAVYLCASSLDVTETVQPQHFGDGTRLSIL.

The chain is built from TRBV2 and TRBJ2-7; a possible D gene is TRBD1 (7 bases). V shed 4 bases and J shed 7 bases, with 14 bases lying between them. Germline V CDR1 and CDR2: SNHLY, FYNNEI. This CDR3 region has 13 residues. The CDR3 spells CASSVDREVEQYF. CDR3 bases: TGTGCCAGCAGTGTCGACAGGGAGGTTGAGCAGTACTTC.

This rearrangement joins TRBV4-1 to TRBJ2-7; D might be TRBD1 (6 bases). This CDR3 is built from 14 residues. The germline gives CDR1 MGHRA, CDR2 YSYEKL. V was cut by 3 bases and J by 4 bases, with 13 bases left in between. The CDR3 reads CASSHNRVGYEQYF. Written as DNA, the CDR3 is TGCGCCAGCAGCCATAACAGGGTTGGTTACGAGCAGTACTTC.

This CDR3 is CASSLYPREGTDTQYF. CDR3 DNA: TGTGCCAGCAGTTTATATCCGCGGGAGGGGACAGATACGCAGTATTTT. This sequence joins TRBV28 and TRBJ2-3, with 9 bases lining up with TRBD2. The CDR3 loop spans 16 amino acids. From germline, CDR1 is MDHEN and CDR2 SYDVKM. Trimming removed 1 base from V and 3 bases from J; junction bases left unmatched: 5.

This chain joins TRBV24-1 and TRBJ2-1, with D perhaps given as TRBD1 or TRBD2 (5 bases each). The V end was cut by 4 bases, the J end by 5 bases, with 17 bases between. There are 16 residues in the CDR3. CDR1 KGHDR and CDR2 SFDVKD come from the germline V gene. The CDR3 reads CATSEGPGPTDNEQFF. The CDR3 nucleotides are TGTGCCACCAGTGAGGGACCGGGACCCACGGACAATGAGCAGTTCTTC.

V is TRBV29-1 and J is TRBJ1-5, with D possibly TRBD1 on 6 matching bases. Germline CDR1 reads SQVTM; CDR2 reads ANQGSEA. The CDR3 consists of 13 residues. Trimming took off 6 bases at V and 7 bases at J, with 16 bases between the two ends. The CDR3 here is CSVEPRGGQPQHF. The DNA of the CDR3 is TGCAGCGTGGAGCCCAGGGGAGGACAGCCCCAGCATTTT.

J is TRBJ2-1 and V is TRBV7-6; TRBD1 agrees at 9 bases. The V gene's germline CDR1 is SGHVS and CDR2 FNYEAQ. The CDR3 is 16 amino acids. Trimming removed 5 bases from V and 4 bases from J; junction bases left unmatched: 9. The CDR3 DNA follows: TGTGCCAGCAGCGGTCACAGGGGGCTGGGGTACAATGAGCAGTTCTTC. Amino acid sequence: CASSGHRGLGYNEQFF.

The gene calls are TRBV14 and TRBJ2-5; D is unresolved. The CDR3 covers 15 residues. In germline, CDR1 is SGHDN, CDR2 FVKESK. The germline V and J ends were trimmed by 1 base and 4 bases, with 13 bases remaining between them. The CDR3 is CASSQAGIWRETQYF. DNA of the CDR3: TGTGCCAGCAGCCAAGCAGGTATTTGGAGAGAGACCCAGTACTTC.

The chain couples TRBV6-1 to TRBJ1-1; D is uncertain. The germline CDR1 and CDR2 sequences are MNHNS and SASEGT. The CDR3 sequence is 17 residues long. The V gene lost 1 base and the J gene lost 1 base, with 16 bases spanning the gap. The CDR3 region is CASSEVFLEETNTEAFF. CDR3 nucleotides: TGTGCCAGCAGTGAAGTATTTTTGGAGGAAACGAACACTGAAGCTTTCTTT.

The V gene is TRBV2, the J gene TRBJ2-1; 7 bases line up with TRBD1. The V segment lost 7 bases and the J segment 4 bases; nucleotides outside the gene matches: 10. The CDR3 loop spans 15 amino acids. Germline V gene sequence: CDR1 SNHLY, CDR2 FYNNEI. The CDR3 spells CASKGTGTVYNEQFF. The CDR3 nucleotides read TGTGCCAGCAAAGGAACCGGGACAGTGTACAATGAGCAGTTCTTC.

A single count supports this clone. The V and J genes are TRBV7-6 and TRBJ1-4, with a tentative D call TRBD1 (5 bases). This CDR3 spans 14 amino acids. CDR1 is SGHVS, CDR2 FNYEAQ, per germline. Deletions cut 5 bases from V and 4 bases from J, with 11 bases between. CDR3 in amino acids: CASSRGWGNEKLFF. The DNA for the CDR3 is TGTGCCAGCAGCCGGGGGTGGGGTAATGAAAAACTGTTTTTT.

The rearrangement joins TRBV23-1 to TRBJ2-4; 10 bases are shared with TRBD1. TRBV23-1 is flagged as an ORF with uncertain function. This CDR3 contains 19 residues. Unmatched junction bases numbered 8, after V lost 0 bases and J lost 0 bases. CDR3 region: CASSQSRTGGQLAKNIQYF. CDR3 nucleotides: TGCGCCAGCAGTCAATCAAGGACAGGGGGGCAATTAGCCAAAAACATTCAGTACTTC.

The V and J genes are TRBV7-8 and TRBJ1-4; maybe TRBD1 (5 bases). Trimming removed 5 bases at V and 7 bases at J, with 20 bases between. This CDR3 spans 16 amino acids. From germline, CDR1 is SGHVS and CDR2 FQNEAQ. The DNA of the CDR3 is TGTGCCAGCAGCGCCCGGGGCGGCCAGGGCGTTGAAAAACTGTTTTTT. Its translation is CASSARGGQGVEKLFF.

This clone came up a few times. The CDR3 sequence is CASSPQDPGQATYEQYF. The DNA for the CDR3 is TGTGCCAGCAGCCCCCAAGATCCGGGACAGGCCACCTACGAGCAGTACTTC. This chain connects TRBV11-3 to TRBJ2-7; 8 bases fit TRBD1. The CDR3 is 17 amino acids. In germline, CDR1 is SGHNT, CDR2 YENEEA. With V trimmed by 5 bases and J by 2 bases, 14 bases remained unmatched.

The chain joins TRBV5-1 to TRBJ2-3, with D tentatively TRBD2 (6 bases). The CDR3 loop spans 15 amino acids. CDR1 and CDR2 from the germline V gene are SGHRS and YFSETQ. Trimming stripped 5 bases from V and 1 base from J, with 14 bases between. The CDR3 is CASSWGVPRTDTQYF. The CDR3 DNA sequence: TGCGCCAGCAGTTGGGGGGTCCCGCGCACAGATACGCAGTATTTT.

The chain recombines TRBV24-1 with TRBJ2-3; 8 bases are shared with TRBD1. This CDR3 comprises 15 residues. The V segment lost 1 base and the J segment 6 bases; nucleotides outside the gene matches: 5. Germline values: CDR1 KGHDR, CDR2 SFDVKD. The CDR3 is CATSDFDRGTDTQYF. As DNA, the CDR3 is TGTGCCACCAGTGATTTCGACAGGGGTACGGATACGCAGTATTTT.

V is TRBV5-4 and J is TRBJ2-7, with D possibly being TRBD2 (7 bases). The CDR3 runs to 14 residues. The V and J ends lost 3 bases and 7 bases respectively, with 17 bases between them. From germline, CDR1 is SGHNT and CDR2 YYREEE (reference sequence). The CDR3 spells CASSYRGAPGEQYF. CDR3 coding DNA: TGTGCCAGCAGCTACCGGGGGGCTCCAGGGGAGCAGTACTTC.

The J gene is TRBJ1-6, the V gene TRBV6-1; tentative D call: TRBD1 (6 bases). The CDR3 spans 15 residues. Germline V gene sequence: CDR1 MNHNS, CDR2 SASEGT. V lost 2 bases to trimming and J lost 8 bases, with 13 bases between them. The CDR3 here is CASSEQAGAYSPLHF. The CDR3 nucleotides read TGTGCCAGCAGTGAACAGGCAGGGGCCTATTCACCCCTCCACTTT.

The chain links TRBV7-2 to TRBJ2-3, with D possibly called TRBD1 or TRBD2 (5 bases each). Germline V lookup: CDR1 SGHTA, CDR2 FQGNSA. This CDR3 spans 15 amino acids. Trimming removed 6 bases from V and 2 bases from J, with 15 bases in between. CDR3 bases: TGTGCCAGCAGTAAATGGGGGTTTGACACAGATACGCAGTATTTT. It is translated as CASSKWGFDTDTQYF.

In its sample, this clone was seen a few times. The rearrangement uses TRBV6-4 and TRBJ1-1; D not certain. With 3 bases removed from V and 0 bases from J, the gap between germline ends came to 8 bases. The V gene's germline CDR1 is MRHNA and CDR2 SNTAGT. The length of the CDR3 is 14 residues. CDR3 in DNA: TGTGCCAGCAGTGAAACAAACATGAACACTGAAGCTTTCTTT. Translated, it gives CASSETNMNTEAFF.

The CDR3 region has the DNA TGTGCCAGCAGCTCCCGCACCGTAGGAGACACTGAAGCTTTCTTT. It yields the protein CASSSRTVGDTEAFF. V gene TRBV5-4 combines with J gene TRBJ1-1; D not certain. The CDR3 has 15 amino acids. Germline assignment: CDR1 SGHNT and CDR2 YYREEE (reference sequence). Trimming removed 3 bases at V and 3 bases at J, with 15 bases between.

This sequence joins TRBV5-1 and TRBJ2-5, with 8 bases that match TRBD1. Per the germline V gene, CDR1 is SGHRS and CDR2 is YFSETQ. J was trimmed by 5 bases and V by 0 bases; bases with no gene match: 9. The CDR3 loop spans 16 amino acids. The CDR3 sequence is CASSLAITGGTETQYF. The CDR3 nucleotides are TGCGCCAGCAGCTTGGCAATCACAGGGGGAACGGAGACCCAGTACTTC.

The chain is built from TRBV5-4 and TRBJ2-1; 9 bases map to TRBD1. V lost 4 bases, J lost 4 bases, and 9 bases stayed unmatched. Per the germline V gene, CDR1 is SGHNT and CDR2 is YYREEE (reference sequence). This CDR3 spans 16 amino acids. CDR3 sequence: CASSPGGQGSYNEQFF. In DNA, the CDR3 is TGTGCCAGCAGCCCGGGTGGACAGGGGTCTTACAATGAGCAGTTCTTC.

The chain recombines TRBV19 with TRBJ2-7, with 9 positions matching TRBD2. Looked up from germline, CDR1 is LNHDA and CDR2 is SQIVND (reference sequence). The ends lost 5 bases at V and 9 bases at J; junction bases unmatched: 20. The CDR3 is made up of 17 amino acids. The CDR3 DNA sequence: TGTGCCAGTAGTCTCCCCTCTAGGTCGGGACTAGCCTCCGTGCAGTACTTC. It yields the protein CASSLPSRSGLASVQYF.

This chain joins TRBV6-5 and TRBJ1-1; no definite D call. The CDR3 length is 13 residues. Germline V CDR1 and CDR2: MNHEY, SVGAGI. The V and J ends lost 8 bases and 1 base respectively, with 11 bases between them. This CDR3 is CASAPLPNTEAFF. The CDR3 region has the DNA TGTGCCAGCGCTCCTCTCCCGAACACTGAAGCTTTCTTT.

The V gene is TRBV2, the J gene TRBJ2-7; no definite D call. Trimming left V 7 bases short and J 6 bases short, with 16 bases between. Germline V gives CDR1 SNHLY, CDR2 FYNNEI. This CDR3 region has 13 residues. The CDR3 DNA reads TGTGCCAGCACCCCTCAGGCGTTGGGCGAGCAGTACTTC. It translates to CASTPQALGEQYF.